A single sample is the source of the 7 T cell receptor beta chains below, sequenced in a study of blood T cells in healthy people across ages. A sample-barcoded 5' primer and a J-beta primer mix were used in a second PCR of about 6 to 11 cycles. MiXCR, applied by TCRdb to the 5' RACE reads, yields one record per CDR3 protein. The sample holds some 750,000 distinct CDR3 sequences; 20% to 25% are singletons and the top ten take roughly 22%. Sequenced material: blood. The source is a man between 70 and 80 years old in good health.

This clonotype has only a few counts. V and J are TRBV29-1 and TRBJ2-2; D not resolved. This CDR3 has 11 residues. Germline CDR1 and CDR2: SQVTM and ANQGSEA. Trimming pared 1 base from V and 7 bases from J, leaving 4 bases between. The CDR3 is CSVEVGGELFF. The CDR3, as DNA: TGCAGCGTTGAAGTCGGCGGGGAGCTGTTTTTT.

This chain connects TRBV5-1 to TRBJ2-1; 10 bases fit TRBD2. The CDR3 spans 16 residues. CDR1 and CDR2 from the germline V gene are SGHRS and YFSETQ. J gave up 5 bases and V 2 bases, and 7 bases lay outside the gene matches. In nucleotides, the CDR3 is TGCGCCAGCAGCTTTATACTAGCGGGGACAAACAATGAGCAGTTCTTC. Its protein product is CASSFILAGTNNEQFF.

This clonotype was observed many times. This chain joins TRBV27 and TRBJ1-2; 7 bases line up with TRBD1. CDR3 length equals 16 residues. The junction had 12 bases not matched to a gene; V was cut back by 3 bases and J by 5 bases. Germline loops: CDR1 MNHEY, CDR2 SMNVEV (reference sequence). CDR3 amino acids: CASSFGGRTGQYGYTF. The CDR3 DNA sequence: TGTGCCAGCAGTTTCGGGGGGCGGACAGGCCAATATGGCTACACCTTC.

V usage is TRBV13 and J usage is TRBJ1-2, with TRBD1 identical over 7 bases. Germline CDR1 reads PRHDT; CDR2 reads FYEKMQ (reference sequence). The CDR3 loop spans 14 amino acids. Trimming at V came to 8 bases and at J to 8 bases, leaving 14 bases not matched to a gene. The CDR3 DNA is TGTGCCAGCCGACAGACAGGGTCCCTGGAAGGCTACACCTTC. Translating gives CASRQTGSLEGYTF.

The chain combines TRBV5-1 with TRBJ1-1; D unresolved. This CDR3 spans 14 amino acids. V was pared by 1 base and J by 1 base, with 8 bases between. Germline-derived CDR1 and CDR2 are SGHRS and YFSETQ. The CDR3 reads CASSLSHQNTEAFF. Written as DNA, the CDR3 is TGCGCCAGCAGCTTGTCCCACCAGAACACTGAAGCTTTCTTT.

In this sample, this clonotype turned up a few times. This chain links TRBV14 with TRBJ2-6; no definite D call. The CDR3 spans 14 residues. V gave up 2 bases and J gave up 4 bases, with 6 bases separating them. Germline values: CDR1 SGHDN, CDR2 FVKESK. CDR3 sequence (DNA): TGTGCCAGCAGCCAAAGTCGAGGGGCCAACGTCCTGACTTTC. Translated: CASSQSRGANVLTF.

This clonotype was observed a handful of times. This chain links TRBV9 with TRBJ2-5; D possibly corresponds to TRBD1 (6 bases). The CDR3 has 15 residues. Looked up from germline, CDR1 is SGDLS and CDR2 is YYNGEE. V was cut by 4 bases and J by 1 base, with 14 bases left in between. DNA of the CDR3: TGTGCCAGCAGCTCTTCCGGGACAACCCAAGAGACCCAGTACTTC. The encoded protein is CASSSSGTTQETQYF.